This TCR beta chain was captured by sequencing in a study of blood T cell repertoires in COVID-19. Germline V gene lookup returns CDR1 LNHDA and CDR2 SQIVND (reference sequence). The CDR3 runs to 13 residues. V lost 1 base to trimming and J lost 6 bases, with 10 bases between them. Clones were read by immunoSEQ multiplex PCR, and TCRdb kept only the in-frame ones, dropping some. This table has almost 200,000 clones, around four fifths appearing once. The TCR was taken from a man between 60 and 75 years old with COVID-19, enrolled during active disease. The chain carries TRBV19 and TRBJ2-7, with D unclear. Material: peripheral blood. The CDR3 region is CASSIGQVSEQYF. CDR3 coding DNA: TGTGCCAGTAGTATAGGACAAGTATCCGAGCAGTACTTC. Based on the CDR3 plus reference TRBV19 and TRBJ2-7, the full variable domain is DGGITQSPKYLFRKEGQNVTLSCEQNLNHDAMYWYRQDPGQGLRLIYYSQIVNDFQKGDIAEGYSVSREKKESFPLTVTSAQKNPTAFYLCASSIGQVSEQYFGPGTRLTVT.